This T cell receptor beta chain was identified during a study of blood T cell repertoires in COVID-19. CDR1 and CDR2 (germline): GTSNPN, SVGIG (reference sequence). The V end was cut by 2 bases, the J end by 0 bases, with 8 bases between. The CDR3 runs 14 residues. Original processing methods: From reference gene primer amplification, estimates of nucleated cell counts were derived. The protocol was immunoSEQ multiplex PCR, while the TCRdb copy is restricted to in-frame clones and leaves out a portion. V and J calls and clone size follow that table, whereas D and trimming were derived from the DNA. This sample carries some 500,000 clones, over 75% of them seen once, and the ten largest clones take over 1.5%. Those enrolled, adults aged about 18 to 95 years, came from around 24 US areas. Cohort placement rested on clinical history that participants reported themselves.

This receptor was taken from a woman aged 40 to 50 who had recovered from COVID-19. Sequenced sample: PBMCs or T cells enriched from blood (not recorded which). V and J are TRBV30 and TRBJ1-3; the D is unclear. The CDR3: CAWSTGYSGNTIYF. CDR3 nucleotide sequence: TGTGCCTGGAGTACGGGATACTCTGGAAACACCATATATTTT.